Below, one T cell receptor beta chain is given with its context. Its antigen is still unknown. These data come from a study of memory B cells and T cells in multiple sclerosis. Clones were sequenced by immunoSEQ multiplex PCR, and TCRdb holds only the in-frame ones, with some missing. Of tens of thousands of clones in the sample, roughly 82% were seen once. Stimulus-free culture yielded autoproliferating CFSE-dim and non-proliferating CFSE-high T cells, each sequenced separately. Pooled replicate wells came from approximately 5x10^7 CFSE-labeled PBMCs cultured less than eight days without stimulus. Material for sequencing was PBMCs from blood kept in culture. The origin of this receptor is a human donor with multiple sclerosis.

Here the CDR3 reads CASSSNTWWLGSPLHF. CDR3 in DNA: TGTGCCAGCAGCTCTAATACCTGGTGGCTGGGATCACCCCTCCACTTT. The chain combines TRBV11-2 with TRBJ1-6; the D is unclear. V was clipped by 4 bases and J by 10 bases, with 20 bases between them. Germline V lookup: CDR1 SGHAT, CDR2 FQNNGV. This CDR3 spans 16 amino acids.